Listed below are T cell receptor beta chains from one sample, sequenced in a study of graft-versus-host responses after intestinal transplantation. This table comes from immunoSEQ multiplex PCR, and its TCRdb copy is limited to in-frame clones, with some not included. Of about 90,000 clones listed, roughly 92% are singletons. The antigens for these receptors are not known. The sample consisted of unstimulated CD4+ T cells sorted from spleen or lymph node cells, taken before intestinal transplant. Source of these receptors: a human donor who received an intestinal transplant. The CDR3 runs from the conserved cysteine through the conserved F or W. The order of the fields is J gene, D gene, V gene, CDR3 length, CDR3 protein, CDR3 DNA. A D gene is named only where the DNA matches it firmly.

TRBJ1-5 TRBD1 TRBV18 15 CASSPPTGGHQPQHF TGTGCCAGCTCACCACCTACAGGGGGGCATCAGCCCCAGCATTTT
TRBJ2-1 NA TRBV6-5 14 CASSYSIVDNEQFF TGTGCCAGCAGTTACTCGATTGTAGATAATGAGCAGTTCTTC
TRBJ2-7 TRBD2 TRBV23-1 20 CASSQSRRLAGVLFSNEQYF TGCGCCAGCAGTCAATCGCGGCGGCTAGCGGGAGTCCTTTTCTCTAACGAGCAGTACTTC
TRBJ2-3 TRBD2 TRBV4-2 16 CASSQVAGGPTDTQYF TGTGCCAGCAGCCAGGTAGCGGGAGGGCCGACAGATACGCAGTATTTT
TRBJ2-7 NA TRBV15 12 CATSRSSYEQYF TGTGCCACCTCCCGGTCGTCCTACGAGCAGTACTTC
TRBJ2-5 NA TRBV28 15 CASSLSGARVETQYF TGTGCCAGCAGTTTATCAGGGGCGCGGGTCGAGACCCAGTACTTC
TRBJ2-7 TRBD2 TRBV6-5 15 CASSTPGLAIYEQYF TGTGCCAGCAGTACCCCGGGACTAGCGATCTACGAGCAGTACTTC
TRBJ1-1 NA TRBV5-4 15 CASSLGKGMNTEAFF TGTGCCAGCAGCCTTGGGAAGGGAATGAACACTGAAGCTTTCTTT
TRBJ2-1 TRBD2 TRBV19 17 CASSIVRLAGGNNEQFF TGTGCCAGTAGTATAGTCCGACTAGCGGGAGGAAATAATGAGCAGTTCTTC
TRBJ2-2 TRBD2 TRBV5-1 20 CASSYTTRAGGFANTGELFF TGCGCCAGCAGCTACACGACTCGGGCGGGAGGGTTCGCGAACACCGGGGAGCTGTTTTTT